The rows below give T cell receptor beta chains drawn from one sample of a study of blood T cell repertoires in COVID-19. Clones were sequenced by immunoSEQ multiplex PCR, and TCRdb holds only the in-frame ones, with some missing. This table holds about 280,000 clones, 85% found once. The material sequenced was PBMCs or T cells enriched from blood (not recorded which). All receptors come from a woman aged 45-60 years who had recovered from COVID-19. CDR3s include the opening cysteine and the closing phenylalanine or tryptophan. Each record gives: V gene, D gene, clone size, J gene, CDR3 DNA, CDR3 protein. A D gene is named only where the DNA matches it firmly. The size of a clone is reported for some rows only, either as once, few or many, or as a class for expanded clones.

>TRBV18|TRBD1|few|TRBJ1-6
TGTGCCAGCTCACCACCGAGGGGGCTGGATTCACCCCTCCACTTT
CASSPPRGLDSPLHF
>TRBV30|-|-|TRBJ1-2
TGTGCCTGGAGTGGGGACTTTTATGGCTACACCTTC
CAWSGDFYGYTF
>TRBV4-1|-|-|TRBJ1-1
TGCGCCAGCAGCCATACCAACAGGGTAGCTGAAGCTTTCTTT
CASSHTNRVAEAFF
>TRBV5-1|TRBD1|-|TRBJ2-7
TGCGCCAGCAGCCGAGATACTACAGGGGGCTACGAGCAGTACTTC
CASSRDTTGGYEQYF
>TRBV5-3|-|-|TRBJ1-6
TGTGCCAGAAGCACAGGGTTAAAAGAGGATTCACCCCTCCACTTT
CARSTGLKEDSPLHF
>TRBV7-2|-|-|TRBJ2-1
TGTGCCAGCAGCTTAGAAAGAACCGGAGGGCAGTTCTTC
CASSLERTGGQFF
>TRBV4-1|-|-|TRBJ2-3
TGCGCCAGCAGCCAGATACAGGGAGATACGCAGTATTTT
CASSQIQGDTQYF
>TRBV27|-|-|TRBJ2-4
TGTGCCACCGCGGACAGTCTAGCCAAAAACATTCAGTACTTC
CATADSLAKNIQYF
>TRBV7-2|TRBD2|-|TRBJ2-1
TGTGCCAGCAGCTTAGTAGGGACTAGCTCCTACAATGAGCAGTTCTTC
CASSLVGTSSYNEQFF
>TRBV2|-|-|TRBJ2-7
TGTGCCAGCTCAGGGCTAAGCGCCTACGAGCAGTACTTC
CASSGLSAYEQYF
>TRBV15|-|-|TRBJ2-5
TGTGCCACCAGCAGAGATGCTAGCCCCCAAGAGACCCAGTACTTC
CATSRDASPQETQYF
>TRBV10-2|-|-|TRBJ2-6
TGCGCCAGCAGTGAAGAGGGTCCGGGGGTGTTTGGGGCCAACGTCCTGACTTTC
CASSEEGPGVFGANVLTF
>TRBV4-1|-|-|TRBJ1-4
TGCGCCAGCAGCCAAGTAAAGAGACAGTTGGAAAAACTGTTTTTT
CASSQVKRQLEKLFF
>TRBV7-2|TRBD1|-|TRBJ1-5
TGTGCCAGCAGCCTACAGACAGGGGGAAAGCAGCCCCAGCATTTT
CASSLQTGGKQPQHF
>TRBV27|TRBD1|few|TRBJ1-2
TGTGCCAGCAGTTCCCGGACAGGGGAGGTCACCTTC
CASSSRTGEVTF
>TRBV28|-|-|TRBJ1-3
TGTGCCAGCAGTCTATACTCTGGTGGGGGGTCTGGAAACACCATATATTTT
CASSLYSGGGSGNTIYF
>TRBV29-1|-|-|TRBJ2-5
TGCAGCGGCACCAATTGGGGGGTAGGAGTGTCGGAGACCCAGTACTTC
CSGTNWGVGVSETQYF
>TRBV4-3|TRBD2|-|TRBJ2-5
TGCGCCAGCAGCCGTAGGACTAGCGGAGATAAGGTGACCCAGTACTTC
CASSRRTSGDKVTQYF
>TRBV30|-|-|TRBJ1-3
TGTGCCTGGACGGAGTTAGGATTTGGAAACACCATATATTTT
CAWTELGFGNTIYF
>TRBV6-4|-|-|TRBJ1-1
TGTGCCAGCAGTCCTTCTTGGAGGGCCACTGAAGCTTTCTTT
CASSPSWRATEAFF
>TRBV28|-|-|TRBJ1-4
TGTGCCAGCAGTTTGGCCACAGGGTCAACTAATGAAAAACTGTTTTTT
CASSLATGSTNEKLFF
>TRBV11-2|-|-|TRBJ1-2
TGTGCCAGCAGCTTAAAAGGGGATTATGGCTACACCTTC
CASSLKGDYGYTF
>TRBV18|-|-|TRBJ1-5
TGTGCCAGCTCGGAGGGAGGCGACGATCAGCCCCAGCATTTT
CASSEGGDDQPQHF
>TRBV19|-|-|TRBJ1-5
TGTGCCAGTAGTATACAGTACAATCAGCCCCAGCATTTT
CASSIQYNQPQHF
>TRBV5-1|TRBD1|once|TRBJ2-7
TGCGCCAGCAGCTTGGATGGGACAGCTTACGAGCAGTACTTC
CASSLDGTAYEQYF
>TRBV5-1|-|-|TRBJ2-1
TGCGCCAGCAGCCTGCGATTGACTGAACCCTACAATGAGCAGTTCTTC
CASSLRLTEPYNEQFF
>TRBV2|TRBD1|-|TRBJ1-4
TGTGCCAGCAGGGAGACGACAGGGTCAAATGAAAAACTGTTTTTT
CASRETTGSNEKLFF
>TRBV14|-|-|TRBJ1-4
TGTGCCAGCAGCGTACAGGGTGTGGAAAAACTGTTTTTT
CASSVQGVEKLFF
>TRBV29-1|TRBD1|-|TRBJ1-4
TGCAGCGCCCATCGGACAGGATCGGAAAAACTGTTTTTT
CSAHRTGSEKLFF
>TRBV27|-|-|TRBJ2-2
TGTGCCAGCAGTTTATCGTGGCAGGGGACCGGGGAGCTGTTTTTT
CASSLSWQGTGELFF
>TRBV6-5|TRBD1|-|TRBJ2-7
TGTGCCAGCAACAGGGGCGGCACCTACGAGCAGTACTTC
CASNRGGTYEQYF
>TRBV6-1|-|-|TRBJ2-3
TGTGCCAGCAGTGATTCAGGGGTGAGCACAGATACGCAGTATTTT
CASSDSGVSTDTQYF
>TRBV29-1|-|-|TRBJ2-1
TGCAGTTACGGTCGGGGTGGCGGGCAGTTCTTC
CSYGRGGGQFF
>TRBV5-4|TRBD1|-|TRBJ2-5
TGTGCCAGCAGCCCCGGGACAGCGCAAGAGACCCAGTACTTC
CASSPGTAQETQYF
>TRBV10-3|TRBD1|-|TRBJ1-1
TGTGCCATCAGTGTTCGGGACAGGATTGAAGCTTTCTTT
CAISVRDRIEAFF
>TRBV5-1|TRBD1|-|TRBJ2-2
TGCGCCAGCAAGGCAGGGGGCGTCAACACCGGGGAGCTGTTTTTT
CASKAGGVNTGELFF
>TRBV15|-|-|TRBJ2-5
TGTGCCACCAGCAAAGGGGGGGCCCAAGAGACCCAGTACTTC
CATSKGGAQETQYF
>TRBV19|-|-|TRBJ1-1
TGTGCCAGTAGTATGCAGGGCCAGTTGAGGACTGAAGCTTTCTTT
CASSMQGQLRTEAFF
>TRBV9|TRBD1|-|TRBJ1-1
TGTGCCAGCAGCGAAGGACAGGGACCGAACACTGAAGCTTTCTTT
CASSEGQGPNTEAFF
>TRBV7-9|-|-|TRBJ1-3
TGTGCCAGCAGCCTCAGGGGAAACTCTGGAAACACCATATATTTT
CASSLRGNSGNTIYF
>TRBV2|TRBD1|-|TRBJ2-5
TGTGCCAGCAGTGGCCCTTTGGACAGGTTCCAAGAGACCCAGTACTTC
CASSGPLDRFQETQYF
>TRBV30|-|-|TRBJ1-1
TGTGCCTGGACCGCCAGGACAGCTTCGTACACTGAAGCTTTCTTT
CAWTARTASYTEAFF
>TRBV19|-|-|TRBJ2-7
TGTGCCAGTAGTAACGACAGGTACCAGTACTTC
CASSNDRYQYF